This TCR beta chain comes out of a study of blood T cell repertoires in COVID-19 (TCRdb year 2020). Regarding the complete study: Samples from collaborators originated in the United States, Italy and Spain and spanned both the acute and convalescent phases of COVID-19. The material from the prospective study consisted of cDNA or gDNA derived from T cells, B-cell-depleted T cells, or PBMCs. The dataset comprised deeply sampled blood TCRbeta repertoires from subjects exposed to, actively infected with, or recovered from COVID-19. The repertoires were made available in a free public database intended to serve as a resource for research on the immune response to SARS-CoV-2. Samples came from the ongoing ImmuneRACE study (first 160 participants) plus 1,254 subjects from 6 global collaborators. Nearly every sample came with metadata listing a de-identified subject ID, COVID-19 status, age in years and sex. Where available, HLA class I and class II types were obtained from metadata supplied by the sample provider rather than from assay-based typing.

What the study reported, not specific to this receptor: How much clinical and demographic metadata was included differed by source and by participant, and the metadata was provided uncurated.

Germline trimming: 4 bases from V, 5 bases from J; junction bases outside gene matches: 6. CDR1 and CDR2 were assigned from the germline V gene (reference sequence) as LGHDT and YNNKEL. The CDR3 spans 14 residues, from the cysteine through the phenylalanine. Only the CDR3 portion is preserved as DNA: 42 bases, with reading frame beginning at the first base. TCRbeta CDR3 regions were amplified from genomic DNA by means of the immunoSEQ Assay, a bias-controlled multiplex PCR. The original methods were these. The number of nucleated cells in each sample was estimated by amplification of reference gene primers within the assay. To quantify the absolute abundance of each unique TCRbeta CDR3 rearrangement, sequence reads were collapsed and filtered. For each sample, productive Simpson clonality was calculated as the square root of Simpson's diversity index over productive rearrangements. The table comes from immuneACCESS by way of TCRdb, which keeps in-frame sequences with V and J called. Part of the clones is missing from these tables; in studies checked, under half for an unresolved V gene and the rest for unknown reasons. That table furnishes V, J and clone size, whereas the DNA furnished D and trimming. Recorded for this sample are roughly 80,000 clones; 70% to 90% of them occurred a single time. The ten largest clonotypes hold 4.9% of the sample.

In regard to this clone: This receptor's antigen is unknown. No much larger clone exists at a distance of one base, and base qualities are not known.

The collaborating institutions used their own protocols to collect whole blood in K2EDTA tubes. Collaborator samples were shipped for TCRbeta analysis as frozen whole blood, isolated PBMCs, or DNA extracted from either sample type. The chain is encoded by TRBV3-1 (or the pseudogene TRBV3-2) joined to TRBJ2-5, and 8 junction bases match TRBD1. The sequence derives from a woman of 80 years or more with active or convalescent COVID-19. Sample: peripheral blood. CDR3 reads: CASSLQGAGETQYF. The base sequence is TGTGCCAGCAGCCTTCAGGGGGCGGGGGAGACCCAGTACTTC.